Following are 5 T cell receptor beta chains from one sample sequenced in a study of cytomegalovirus exposure and HLA in healthy donors. Primers included in the PCR were 60 Vbeta and 13 Jbeta primers. The method was immunoSEQ multiplex PCR; TCRdb's version includes in-frame clones alone and lacks a portion of them. The table includes 150,000 to 200,000 clones, 75% detected once. Sequencing was done on a sample of PBMCs. The receptors shown here come from a woman aged 50 to 60 in good health and CMV-seropositive.

J is TRBJ1-1 and V is TRBV7-9, with 10 bases fitting TRBD1. Germline V gene data show CDR1 as SEHNR and CDR2 as FQNEAQ (reference sequence). V gave up 5 bases and J gave up 11 bases; unmatched junction bases: 20. The CDR3 length is 17 residues. The DNA of the CDR3 is TGTGCCAGCAGCAAGGCATCGTGGGACAGGGGAATGTTCGGCGCTTTCTTT. It specifies CASSKASWDRGMFGAFF.

The chain employs TRBV5-6 and TRBJ1-1, with a tentative D call TRBD1 (5 bases). The germline V gene has CDR1 SGHDT and CDR2 YYEEEE. This CDR3 comprises 17 residues. V shed 0 bases and J shed 5 bases, with 20 bases lying between them. CDR3 loop: CASSLAGSGVVRTEAFF. CDR3 DNA: TGTGCCAGCAGCTTGGCGGGGTCGGGGGTTGTAAGGACTGAAGCTTTCTTT.

V is TRBV2 and J is TRBJ1-2, with D hard to call. V lost 4 bases and J lost 1, with 13 bases in between. The CDR3 covers 15 residues. Germline V lookup: CDR1 SNHLY, CDR2 FYNNEI. The CDR3 nucleotides read TGTGCCAGCAGTGCATTAGGGAGTTATAACTATGGCTACACCTTC. Residues: CASSALGSYNYGYTF.

The chain links TRBV18 to TRBJ2-2, with 8 bases aligning to TRBD1. Germline-derived CDR1 and CDR2 are KGHSH and LQKENI. V gave up 4 bases and J gave up 7 bases; unmatched junction bases: 5. This CDR3 is built from 14 residues. The CDR3 loop is CASSRQGPSGELFF. DNA for the CDR3: TGTGCCAGCTCACGACAGGGGCCGAGCGGGGAGCTGTTTTTT.

V is TRBV18 and J is TRBJ1-2; D might be TRBD1 (6 bases). CDR1 and CDR2 (germline): KGHSH, LQKENI. V lost 4 bases to trimming and J lost 5 bases, with 17 bases between them. The CDR3 has 15 amino acids. CDR3 protein: CASSQDTTGNYGYTF. The CDR3 coding sequence is TGTGCCAGCTCACAAGACACTACAGGGAATTATGGCTACACCTTC.